This section outlines one TCR beta chain sequence together with its context. CDR1 is SGDLS, CDR2 YYNGEE, per germline. The CDR3 is 16 amino acids. After removal of 3 bases from V and 4 bases from J, the junction contained 7 bases not matched to a gene. Amplified TCR beta CDR3 regions came from RNA transcripts. The HTBI primer set was used in a first-round RT-PCR of the TCR CDR3. TCRdb independently ran MiXCR on the multiplex PCR reads; one entry per CDR3 protein. The repertoire holds some 600,000 distinct CDR3 sequences, around 14% seen once, with roughly 6.2% in the top ten. The sample, blood from the first hyperthyroidism diagnosis, precedes any ophthalmopathy symptoms. The PBMCs had their origin in roughly 10 ml of fresh peripheral blood. The source of the sample is a study of T cells in Graves' hyperthyroidism and ophthalmopathy.

The rearrangement joins TRBV9 to TRBJ2-5; TRBD2 matches at 12 bases. The clonotype was recovered from a woman in her thirties with Graves' hyperthyroidism that later progressed to Graves' ophthalmopathy. The source material was blood. CDR3: CASSESSGLAGETQYF. The CDR3 region has the DNA TGTGCCAGCAGCGAGTCCTCGGGACTAGCGGGAGAGACCCAGTACTTC.